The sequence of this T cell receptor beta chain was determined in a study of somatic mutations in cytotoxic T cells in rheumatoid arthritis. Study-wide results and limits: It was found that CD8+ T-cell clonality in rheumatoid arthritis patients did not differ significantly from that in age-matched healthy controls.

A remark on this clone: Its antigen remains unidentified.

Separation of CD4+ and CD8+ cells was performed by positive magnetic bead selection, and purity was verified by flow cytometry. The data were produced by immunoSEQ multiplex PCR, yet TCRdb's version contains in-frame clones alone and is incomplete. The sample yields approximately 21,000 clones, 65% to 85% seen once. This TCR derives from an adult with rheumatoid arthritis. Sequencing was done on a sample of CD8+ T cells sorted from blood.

The CDR3 coding sequence is TGTGCCACCATGGACAGGGGGTCCGATCAGCCCCAGCATTTT. As protein: CATMDRGSDQPQHF. The chain joins TRBV19 to TRBJ1-5, with 10 positions matching TRBD1. Trimming cost V 10 bases and J 5 bases; bases outside gene matches: 8. Germline loops: CDR1 LNHDA, CDR2 SQIVND (reference sequence). The CDR3 loop spans 14 amino acids. The whole variable domain, filled in from reference TRBV19 and TRBJ1-5, reads DGGITQSPKYLFRKEGQNVTLSCEQNLNHDAMYWYRQDPGQGLRLIYYSQIVNDFQKGDIAEGYSVSREKKESFPLTVTSAQKNPTAFYLCATMDRGSDQPQHFGDGTRLSIL.